A selection of T cell receptor beta chains follows, all from one sample in a study of somatic mutations in cytotoxic T cells in rheumatoid arthritis. The protocol was immunoSEQ multiplex PCR, while the TCRdb copy is restricted to in-frame clones and leaves out a portion. This table has approximately 12,000 clones, less than 85% appearing once. The sequenced material came from CD8+ T cells sorted from blood. Receptors were obtained from a woman aged 40 to 49 in good health. Each CDR3 is given with its conserved first and last residue. D genes are given only for firm matches. Clone size, where shown, is once, few, many, or a class for clones that have expanded.

V	D	J	size	CDR3	DNA
TRBV13	-	TRBJ2-5	-	CASSAYRDQETQYF	TGTGCCAGCAGCGCTTACAGGGACCAAGAGACCCAGTACTTC
TRBV28	-	TRBJ1-5	-	CASSLGNQPQHF	TGTGCCAGCAGTTTAGGCAATCAGCCCCAGCATTTT
TRBV5-1	-	TRBJ2-3	-	CASTSGQGTDTQYF	-
TRBV6-4	-	TRBJ2-1	few	CASSELSGNEQFF	TGTGCCAGCAGTGAGTTGTCCGGCAATGAGCAGTTCTTC
TRBV5-6	-	TRBJ2-1	-	CASSFDETESYNEQFF	TGTGCCAGCAGCTTCGACGAGACAGAATCCTACAATGAGCAGTTCTTC
TRBV6-4	-	TRBJ2-1	-	CASSDSDRYEQFF	TGTGCCAGCAGTGACTCAGACAGATATGAGCAGTTCTTC
TRBV11-3	TRBD2	TRBJ2-3	-	CASSLTSGITDTQYF	TGTGCCAGCAGCTTAACTAGCGGGATTACAGATACGCAGTATTTT
TRBV9	-	TRBJ2-5	-	CASSVGFGTSQETQYF	TGTGCCAGCAGCGTAGGATTCGGGACCTCACAAGAGACCCAGTACTTC
TRBV29-1	TRBD2	TRBJ2-1	few	CSVELGQGGYNEQFF	TGCAGCGTTGAGTTGGGGCAGGGAGGGTACAATGAGCAGTTCTTC
TRBV11-2	-	TRBJ1-4	-	CASSLAFWEDEKLFF	TGTGCCAGCAGCTTAGCTTTCTGGGAGGATGAAAAACTGTTTTTT
TRBV7-9	-	TRBJ1-4	-	CASSLGWGEKLFF	TGTGCCAGCAGCTTAGGATGGGGTGAAAAACTGTTTTTT
TRBV4-1	-	TRBJ2-5	-	CASSQEPGQEETQYF	TGCGCCAGCAGCCAGGAACCGGGACAAGAAGAGACCCAGTACTTC
TRBV5-1	TRBD1	TRBJ1-1	-	CASKVQGAVNTEAFF	TGCGCCAGCAAAGTCCAGGGGGCGGTGAACACTGAAGCTTTCTTT
TRBV7-6	TRBD2	TRBJ2-1	-	CASSLVLAGAYNEQFF	TGTGCCAGCAGCTTAGTACTAGCGGGAGCATACAATGAGCAGTTCTTC
TRBV2	-	TRBJ2-3	-	CASSEGRVRTDTQYF	TGTGCCAGCAGTGAAGGCCGAGTCCGCACAGATACGCAGTATTTT
TRBV2	TRBD1	TRBJ2-6	-	CASSEAGTGRSNSGANVLTF	TGTGCCAGCAGTGAAGCCGGGACAGGTAGATCTAACTCTGGGGCCAACGTCCTGACTTTC
TRBV6-1	TRBD1	TRBJ2-7	-	CASRRGTGGMGEQYF	TGTGCCAGCAGGAGGGGGACAGGGGGAATGGGCGAGCAGTACTTC
TRBV29-1	TRBD2	TRBJ2-4	once	CSCGGLAKNIQYF	TGCAGCTGCGGGGGGCTAGCCAAAAACATTCAGTACTTC
TRBV29-1	TRBD1	TRBJ2-4	-	CSGTGDENIQYF	TGCAGCGGGACAGGGGACGAAAACATTCAGTACTTC
TRBV6-5	TRBD2	TRBJ2-1	-	CASSYSSGGAYNEQFF	TGTGCCAGCAGTTACTCGAGCGGGGGGGCCTACAATGAGCAGTTCTTC
TRBV7-9	-	TRBJ2-7	medium-sized	CASSPPRTANYEQYF	TGTGCCAGCAGCCCCCCTCGGACAGCGAACTACGAGCAGTACTTC
TRBV19	-	TRBJ1-2	-	CASRTRETDFNYGYTF	TGTGCCAGTAGGACTCGGGAGACGGACTTTAACTATGGCTACACCTTC
TRBV6-6	-	TRBJ1-2	-	CASRDTRGYTF	TGTGCCAGCAGGGATACGCGGGGCTACACCTTC
TRBV2	-	TRBJ1-1	few	CASALGPMNTEAFF	TGTGCCAGCGCTCTGGGACCAATGAACACTGAAGCTTTCTTT
TRBV7-8	-	TRBJ1-1	once	CASSSEPGGTEAFF	TGTGCCAGCAGCTCCGAGCCCGGGGGCACTGAAGCTTTCTTT
TRBV11-2	TRBD2	TRBJ2-3	-	CASSLDRGGLGVDTQYF	TGTGCCAGCAGCTTAGATCGGGGCGGACTAGGCGTAGATACGCAGTATTTT
TRBV19	TRBD1	TRBJ1-4	few	CASQDRDRGLEKLFF	TGTGCCAGTCAAGACCGGGACAGGGGGCTTGAAAAACTGTTTTTT
TRBV27	-	TRBJ1-2	once	CASSHTGATNGYTF	TGTGCCAGCAGTCATACCGGGGCCACGAATGGCTACACCTTC
TRBV28	TRBD1	TRBJ1-5	-	CASSYPGQANQPQHF	TGTGCCAGCAGTTACCCGGGACAGGCTAATCAGCCCCAGCATTTT
TRBV19	-	TRBJ1-1	-	CASSMGSNTEAFF	TGTGCCAGTAGTATGGGGTCGAACACTGAAGCTTTCTTT
TRBV6-1	-	TRBJ1-6	-	CASRPPYYNSPLHF	TGTGCCAGCAGACCCCCTTACTATAATTCACCCCTCCACTTT